This T cell receptor beta chain comes out of a study of blood T cell repertoires in COVID-19. In the study's own analysis: Amplification of reference gene primers was used by the study to estimate nucleated cell counts. Profiling relied on immunoSEQ multiplex PCR, and the TCRdb table lists in-frame clones only, not all of them. V and J calls plus clone size are reproduced from that table; the DNA served to infer D and trimming. The repertoire includes fewer than 250,000 clones, around 87% of them detected once, and roughly 16% sits in the top ten. Germline lookup yields CDR1 SGHDT and CDR2 YYEEEE. The CDR3 has 14 residues. Between the trimmed V and J ends, which lost 4 bases and 4 bases, there was a span of 12 bases.

The sequencing sample was made of PBMCs or T cells enriched from blood (not recorded which). The receptor was isolated from a young man who had been exposed to COVID-19. The V call is TRBV5-6, the J call TRBJ1-5, with D perhaps matching TRBD1 (6 bases). The CDR3 DNA follows: TGTGCCAGCAGCGCCCCAGGACAGAATCAGCCCCAGCATTTT. It translates to CASSAPGQNQPQHF.